A single sample gave rise to the 15 T cell receptor beta chains below, sequenced in a study of tumor and adjacent non-tumor tissue in lung cancer. The template was RNA from unsorted bulk tissue. A modified ARM-PCR protocol with three rounds of nested PCR amplified TCRbeta. MiXCR was run by TCRdb on the multiplex PCR reads, yielding one entry per CDR3 protein. The sample includes tens of thousands of distinct CDR3 sequences, 65% to 75% of them seen just once. The sequencing input was lung tumor tissue. These receptors were obtained from a woman between 65 and 79 years old with non-small cell lung cancer.

This clonotype is labeled as medium-sized. The J gene is TRBJ2-1, the V gene TRBV4-1; the match to TRBD2 covers 9 bases. CDR1 and CDR2 from the germline V gene are MGHRA and YSYEKL. The junction had 4 bases not matched to a gene; V was cut back by 0 bases and J by 4 bases. The CDR3 covers 16 residues. The CDR3 protein is CASSQDSAGGYNEQFF. CDR3 sequence (DNA): TGCGCCAGCAGCCAAGATTCCGCGGGAGGGTACAATGAGCAGTTCTTC.

As to this clonotype: The junction shows a germline mismatch at one end, possibly a read error. CDR3 amino acids: CASRTTGIGEHYF. CDR3 DNA sequence: TGTGCCAGTAGGACGACAGGGATCGGCGAGCACTACTTC. The genes are TRBV28 and TRBJ2-7; 7 nucleotides match TRBD1. The CDR3 covers 13 residues. Germline CDR1 is MDHEN and CDR2 is SYDVKM.

Note on this clonotype: The junction does not match germline at one end; this may be a read error. V usage is TRBV11-1 and J usage is TRBJ2-7; D might be TRBD2 (5 bases). Germline V CDR1 and CDR2: SGHAT, FQDESV (reference sequence). The CDR3 covers 16 residues. The CDR3, as DNA: TGTGTCAGCAGCTTATTCCGCAGGAGGACGACCTACGAGCAGTGCTTC. The encoded protein is CVSSLFRRRTTYEQCF. Combining the CDR3 with reference TRBV11-1 and TRBJ2-7 gives the whole variable domain EAEVAQSPRYKITEKSQAVAFWCDPISGHATLYWYRQILGQGPELLVQFQDESVVDDSQLPKDRFSAERLKGVDSTLKIQPAELGDSAMYLCVSSLFRRRTTYEQCFGPGTRLTVT.

About this clonotype itself: The germline gene is not matched at one end of the junction; a read error may be the cause. The chain couples TRBV6-1 to TRBJ2-2, with D possibly TRBD1 on 6 matching bases. The germline V gene encodes CDR1 MNHNS and CDR2 SASEGT. This CDR3 is 16 amino acids long. The chain's CDR3 is CASSIDLRAGAGEPFF. The CDR3 DNA reads as TGTGCCAGCAGTATAGACTTGAGGGCAGGGGCCGGGGAGCCGTTTTTT.

This clonotype has a handful of counts. Given a much more abundant clone one base away, this may be a read error. The CDR3 end shows no conserved phenylalanine or tryptophan, and so a read error is likely. The chain employs TRBV5-6 and TRBJ1-4; no definite D call. CDR3 length: 16 residues. Looked up from germline, CDR1 is SGHDT and CDR2 is YYEEEE. Trimming took off 1 base at V and 0 bases at J, with 10 bases between the two ends. CDR3 loop: CASSLRPYATNEKLFS. CDR3 nucleotides: TGTGCCAGCAGCTTGAGGCCATATGCAACTAATGAAAAACTGTTTTCT.

A single count supports this clonotype. Mismatch with germline at one junction end may stem from a read error. This chain connects TRBV29-1 to TRBJ1-1, with D tentatively TRBD1 (5 bases). The CDR3 sequence is 14 residues long. Germline-derived CDR1 and CDR2 are SQVTM and ANQGSEA. For the CDR3, the DNA is TGCATCGTTGAAAGCTTTGGGACGCCTAATGGCGCTTTCTTT. Protein sequence: CIVESFGTPNGAFF.

The chain uses TRBV6-1 and TRBJ1-2; D remains ambiguous. The V and J ends lost 10 bases and 1 base respectively, with 19 bases between them. This CDR3 is 15 amino acids long. Germline CDR1 reads MNHNS; CDR2 reads SASEGT. The CDR3 DNA follows: TGTGCCATCCGCGTTGGGCGGGTTTATAACTATGGCTACACCTTC. Amino acids: CAIRVGRVYNYGYTF.

A remark on this clonotype: This may stem from a read error, because a much larger clone lies one nucleotide away. V gene TRBV28 combines with J gene TRBJ1-1; weak D call: TRBD1 (6 bases). The germline CDR1 and CDR2 sequences are MDHEN and SYDVKM. CDR3 length equals 13 residues. CDR3 sequence reads: CGSSSPQGSLAFF. As DNA, the CDR3 is TGTGGCAGCAGTTCGCCGCAGGGGAGCCTAGCTTTCTTT.

Points on this clonotype: Germline and junction disagree at one end, which may indicate a read error. V usage is TRBV4-1 and J usage is TRBJ2-2, with 7 bases identical to TRBD2. From germline, CDR1 is MGHRA and CDR2 YSYEKL. The CDR3 consists of 18 residues. CDR3 in DNA: TGCGTCAGCAGCCACAATAAGGGAGGGATCCTGTACACCGGGGAGCTGTTTTTT. Residues: CVSSHNKGGILYTGELFF.

This clonotype has a single count. This may be a read error: a much more frequent sequence differs by one nucleotide. No conserved phenylalanine or tryptophan is present at the end of the CDR3, so a read error is the likely explanation. No DNA is shown, since the ends of the CDR3 on it are uncertain; the CDR3 is the one TCRdb lists. V usage is TRBV10-2 and J usage is TRBJ2-5; the table assigns TRBD2, which was not confirmed against the DNA. Including both end residues, the CDR3 is 18 amino acids long. Germline assignment: CDR1 WSHSY and CDR2 SAAADI. CDR3 residues: CASSDFWGAGGPGETRYL.

The CDR3 DNA is TGCAGTGCTACCCAGCTCCGGACCACCTCCTACAATGAGCAGTTCTTC. Its protein is CSATQLRTTSYNEQFF. This sequence joins TRBV20-1 and TRBJ2-1; D is unresolved. Per the germline V gene, CDR1 is DFQATT and CDR2 is SNEGSKA (reference sequence). The V end lost 4 bases, the J end lost 0 bases, and 16 bases lay between the germline ends. There are 16 residues in the CDR3.

On this clonotype itself: The junction departs from germline at one end; a sequencing error may be responsible. This chain uses TRBV29-1 with TRBJ2-2, with 7 nucleotides matching TRBD1. The germline CDR1 and CDR2 sequences are SQVTM and ANQGSEA. This CDR3 region has 14 residues. The CDR3 coding sequence is TGCAGAGTTGAACGGACAGGCGGGCCCGGGGAGCTATTTTTT. Protein sequence: CRVERTGGPGELFF.

Worth noting for this clonotype: Because it lacks the conserved phenylalanine or tryptophan at the end, this CDR3 is likely a read error. CDR3 amino acids: CASSQEWGGRPYEQYL. The CDR3 nucleotides are TGCGCCAGCAGCCAAGAGTGGGGTGGGAGGCCGTACGAACAGTACTTA. V and J are TRBV4-1 and TRBJ2-7, with D perhaps matching TRBD2 (6 bases). CDR1 MGHRA and CDR2 YSYEKL come from the germline V gene. This CDR3 spans 16 amino acids.

Of note for this clonotype: Because it lacks the conserved phenylalanine or tryptophan at the end, this CDR3 is likely a read error. The chain couples TRBV29-1 to TRBJ2-5, with D possibly matching TRBD2 (5 bases). CDR1 and CDR2 from the germline V gene are SQVTM and ANQGSEA. This CDR3 has 13 amino acids. The V and J ends lost 4 bases and 5 bases respectively, with 14 bases between them. The CDR3 loop is CSVVGVGAETQYI. CDR3 in DNA: TGCAGCGTTGTAGGTGTGGGAGCGGAGACCCAGTACATC.

A remark on this clonotype: Lacking the conserved final phenylalanine or tryptophan, this CDR3 likely reflects a read error. V is TRBV5-1 and J is TRBJ1-1, with 10 positions matching TRBD1. The germline V gene encodes CDR1 SGHRS and CDR2 YFSETQ. CDR3 length: 17 amino acids. Trimming at V came to 4 bases and at J to 1 base, leaving 10 bases not matched to a gene. The CDR3 coding sequence is TGCGCCAGCAGCCCTTTGACAGGGGGCGGTGGGAACACTGAAGCTTTCCTT. Protein: CASSPLTGGGGNTEAFL.